Listed below are T cell receptor beta chains from one sample, sequenced in a study of CD8 T cells in Susac syndrome. MiXCR, applied by TCRdb to the immunoSEQ multiplex PCR reads, yields one record per CDR3 protein. The repertoire has some 110,000 distinct CDR3 sequences, around 94% of them found once; the top ten carry 0.07% to 0.09%. Material: CD4+ T cells from PBMCs. The receptor set was obtained from a human donor in good health. Both conserved end residues are trimmed from each CDR3.

>TRBV7-2|TRBJ2-3
ASSRRTGPTDTQY
>TRBV5-5|TRBJ1-5
ASSLFLGGNQPQH
>TRBV25-1|TRBJ2-5
ASGAAGDQETQY
>TRBV3-1|TRBJ1-2
ASSQGGSLPHGYT
>TRBV29-1|TRBJ2-1
SAPKPGISYNEQF
>TRBV10-3|TRBJ2-2
AINDGTQSLNTRELF
>TRBV12-5|TRBJ2-7
ASGSPRGTGEDYEQY
>TRBV3-1|TRBJ2-1
ASSDWQRSSYNEQF
>TRBV20-1|TRBJ1-2
SARRDRGLEYGYT
>TRBV6-2/TRBV6-3|TRBJ2-5
ASAPTEETQY
>TRBV7-9|TRBJ2-5
ASSPGQTTETQY
>TRBV10-2|TRBJ2-7
ASSERVVDEQY
>TRBV29-1|TRBJ1-5
SVAYGTGGDQPQH
>TRBV7-2|TRBJ2-3
ASSSGTSPDTQY
>TRBV5-1|TRBJ2-2
ASSFGPQGYTNTGELF
>TRBV5-4|TRBJ1-1
ASSLERMNTEAF
>TRBV19|TRBJ2-1
ASSIFTGDGHNEQF
>TRBV3-1|TRBJ2-2
ASSQEGQGGTGELF
>TRBV5-1|TRBJ2-5
ASSRGLAGEGQETQY
>TRBV10-3|TRBJ2-4
ATSQGRGNIQY
>TRBV5-1|TRBJ1-4
ASSLGSRGTNEKLF
>TRBV10-2|TRBJ1-3
ASRGAVTGLSGNTIY
>TRBV12-5|TRBJ2-1
ASASEVWNNEQF
>TRBV20-1|TRBJ1-5
SASPAGTSLRDQPQH
>TRBV19|TRBJ2-6
ASGTSNGANVLT
>TRBV20-1|TRBJ2-1
SAAPPGQAYNEQF
>TRBV18|TRBJ2-5
ASSPYGPQETQY
>TRBV6-1|TRBJ2-7
ASSEGRTGRYEQY
>TRBV12-5|TRBJ2-2
ASGSLGVAGELF
>TRBV7-8|TRBJ2-2
ASSFQTGATGELF
>TRBV20-1|TRBJ2-7
SASGSTTGEQY
>TRBV6-2/TRBV6-3|TRBJ2-1
ASSYDRLAGAQF